Shown below are 12 T cell receptor beta chains from a single sample sequenced in a study of cytomegalovirus exposure and HLA in healthy donors. This PCR relied on a set of 60 Vbeta primers and 13 Jbeta primers. Some clones are missing from TCRdb's copy, which holds only in-frame ones; the method was immunoSEQ multiplex PCR. Of 100,000 to 150,000 clones in the sample, roughly 78% were seen once. Sample: PBMCs. The receptors here all came from a man in his forties or fifties in good health and CMV-seronegative.

The chain links TRBV30 to TRBJ1-6; tentatively, D is TRBD1 (6 bases). Per the germline V gene, CDR1 is GTSNPN and CDR2 is SVGIG (reference sequence). V was shortened by 3 bases and J by 10 bases, with 19 bases between the two germline ends. The CDR3 is made up of 15 amino acids. The CDR3 sequence: CAWSRETGLGSPLHF. The CDR3, as DNA: TGTGCCTGGAGCCGAGAAACAGGGTTGGGCTCACCCCTCCACTTT.

The chain carries TRBV28 and TRBJ2-7; 9 bases map to TRBD1. Germline trimming cut 6 bases from V and 3 bases from J; bases unmatched to any gene: 9. Germline values: CDR1 MDHEN, CDR2 SYDVKM. CDR3 length: 15 amino acids. CDR3 bases: TGTGCCAGCAGCCTCACCGGACAGGGGAGCTACGAGCAGTACTTC. Translating gives CASSLTGQGSYEQYF.

The rearrangement joins TRBV6-1 to TRBJ2-5; the match to TRBD2 covers 7 bases. The CDR3 is made up of 15 amino acids. V lost 3 bases, J lost 1 base, and 5 bases stayed unmatched. Germline V gene lookup returns CDR1 MNHNS and CDR2 SASEGT. The CDR3 sequence is CASSDASSGQETQYF. The CDR3, as DNA: TGTGCCAGCAGTGATGCCTCTAGCGGCCAAGAGACCCAGTACTTC.

V gene TRBV5-6 combines with J gene TRBJ2-4; D possibly corresponds to TRBD1 (6 bases). The ends were cut back, 0 bases at V and 4 bases at J, with 11 bases in the middle. The CDR3 length is 15 residues. The V gene's germline CDR1 is SGHDT and CDR2 YYEEEE. This CDR3 is CASSLGRTVKNIQYF. The CDR3 DNA follows: TGTGCCAGCAGCTTGGGTAGGACAGTAAAAAACATTCAGTACTTC.

This clone was seen once. This sequence joins TRBV7-7 and TRBJ2-2, with 11 bases matching TRBD2. CDR3 size: 18 residues. CDR1 is SSHAT, CDR2 FNYEAQ, per germline (reference sequence). Trimming took 0 bases from V and 3 from J; bases not matched to a gene: 6. Here the CDR3 DNA reads TGTGCCAGCAGCTTAGCGCCCGGGACTAGCGGTTACACCGGGGAGCTGTTTTTT. Translation: CASSLAPGTSGYTGELFF.

The chain uses TRBV5-1 and TRBJ2-5; 11 bases map to TRBD2. V was clipped by 2 bases and J by 4 bases; unmatched bases: 10. Germline V gene sequence: CDR1 SGHRS, CDR2 YFSETQ. The CDR3 covers 17 residues. CDR3 protein: CASSFSGTSGSLETQYF. CDR3 coding DNA: TGCGCCAGCAGCTTTTCCGGTACTAGCGGGAGTCTAGAGACCCAGTACTTC.

This clone appeared once. The chain's CDR3 is CAWTRGGGTDTQYF. The CDR3 nucleotides read TGTGCCTGGACTCGGGGGGGAGGCACAGATACGCAGTATTTT. The rearrangement links TRBV30 to TRBJ2-3, with 8 bases identical to TRBD2. V trimming: 4 bases; J trimming: 1 base; junction bases outside the gene matches: 4. This CDR3 has 14 amino acids. Germline V gene lookup returns CDR1 GTSNPN and CDR2 SVGIG (reference sequence).

The rearrangement uses TRBV9 and TRBJ2-5, with 14 positions matching TRBD2. CDR1 and CDR2 (germline): SGDLS, YYNGEE. V trimming: 0 bases; J trimming: 2 bases; junction bases outside the gene matches: 3. The CDR3 is 17 amino acids. The CDR3 here is CASSVGGLAGGQETQYF. CDR3 in DNA: TGTGCCAGCAGCGTAGGAGGACTAGCGGGGGGACAAGAGACCCAGTACTTC. The full variable domain, its missing parts supplied by reference TRBV9 and TRBJ2-5, is DSGVTQTPKHLITATGQRVTLRCSPRSGDLSVYWYQQSLDQGLQFLIQYYNGEERAKGNILERFSAQQFPDLHSELNLSSLELGDSALYFCASSVGGLAGGQETQYFGPGTRLLVL.

V gene TRBV30 combines with J gene TRBJ2-3; possibly TRBD2 for D (6 bases). CDR1 and CDR2 (germline): GTSNPN, SVGIG (reference sequence). The length of the CDR3 is 12 residues. V dropped 5 bases and J dropped 4 bases, with 10 bases sitting between them. For the CDR3, the DNA is TGTGCCTGGCTCCGGGGGTCAGATACGCAGTATTTT. It yields the protein CAWLRGSDTQYF.

This rearrangement joins TRBV11-2 to TRBJ2-1, with 8 bases lining up with TRBD2. The CDR3 extends over 16 amino acids. The V gene's germline CDR1 is SGHAT and CDR2 FQNNGV. Losses at the gene ends were 4 bases for V and 2 bases for J; bases not matched to a gene: 7. Here the CDR3 DNA reads TGTGCCAGCAGCTCTCTAAGCGGGAGTGCCTACAATGAGCAGTTCTTC. It translates to CASSSLSGSAYNEQFF.

The gene calls are TRBV5-6 and TRBJ2-1, with 8 bases that match TRBD2. After removal of 0 bases from V and 7 bases from J, the junction contained 9 bases not matched to a gene. The CDR3 runs to 16 residues. Germline values: CDR1 SGHDT, CDR2 YYEEEE. CDR3 sequence: CASSLAARGVRNEQFF. Here the CDR3 DNA reads TGTGCCAGCAGCTTGGCCGCGCGGGGGGTGAGGAATGAGCAGTTCTTC.

The V call is TRBV15, the J call TRBJ2-1, with D tentatively TRBD2 (5 bases). Trimming pared 1 base from V and 10 bases from J, leaving 14 bases between. In germline, CDR1 is LNHNV, CDR2 YYDKDF (reference sequence). CDR3 length: 14 residues. CDR3 amino acids: CATSRGTQLVEQFF. The CDR3 DNA is TGTGCCACCAGCAGAGGGACCCAACTAGTCGAGCAGTTCTTC.